What follows are 23 T cell receptor beta chains derived from one specimen sequenced in a study of identical twins. TCRdb called the 5' RACE reads again in MiXCR, with one record for every CDR3 protein. The sample has about 530,000 distinct CDR3 sequences; approximately 14% are singletons. This same sample was also part of a study on yellow fever vaccine responses in identical twins.

What was sequenced was CD4+ T cells sorted from blood. The receptor source for this set is a woman younger than 35 in good health.

The V call is TRBV11-2, the J call TRBJ2-2, with TRBD2 identical over 12 bases. J gave up 7 bases and V 4 bases, and 19 bases lay outside the gene matches. Germline V gene data show CDR1 as SGHAT and CDR2 as FQNNGV. This CDR3 is 20 amino acids long. CDR3 DNA: TGTGCCAGCAGCTCGCTCCCCACCCTCACTAGCGGGAGGATGGGCGGGGAGCTGTTTTTT. Translated: CASSSLPTLTSGRMGGELFF.

This clonotype was recorded at least ten times. This sequence joins TRBV20-1 and TRBJ2-1; D call uncertain. The germline V and J ends were trimmed by 4 bases and 0 bases, with 7 bases remaining between them. The germline V gene encodes CDR1 DFQATT and CDR2 SNEGSKA (reference sequence). CDR3 length: 13 amino acids. CDR3 amino acids: CSAKFVSYNEQFF. CDR3 in DNA: TGCAGTGCTAAGTTCGTCTCCTACAATGAGCAGTTCTTC.

This clonotype was seen only a few times. J is TRBJ2-1 and V is TRBV18; maybe TRBD2 (7 bases). Trimming took 3 bases from V and 0 from J, leaving 18 bases between them. Germline V CDR1 and CDR2: KGHSH, LQKENI. The CDR3 length is 18 residues. The CDR3 loop is CASSPPAGASGSYNEQFF. CDR3 bases: TGTGCCAGCTCACCCCCGGCGGGGGCTAGCGGCTCCTACAATGAGCAGTTCTTC. Full variable domain (outside the CDR3, taken from reference TRBV18 and TRBJ2-1): NAGVMQNPRHLVRRRGQEARLRCSPMKGHSHVYWYRQLPEEGLKFMVYLQKENIIDESGMPKERFSAEFPKEGPSILRIQQVVRGDSAAYFCASSPPAGASGSYNEQFFGPGTRLTVL.

This chain uses TRBV3-1 with TRBJ2-5, with 12 positions matching TRBD1. Trimming at V came to 5 bases and at J to 4 bases, leaving 8 bases not matched to a gene. This CDR3 has 16 residues. The germline CDR1 and CDR2 sequences are LGHDT and YNNKEL (reference sequence). The CDR3 bases are TGTGCCAGCAGCTCCCGGGACAGGGGGCTGAGAGAGACCCAGTACTTC. The encoded protein is CASSSRDRGLRETQYF.

This clonotype was seen repeatedly, ten times or more. CDR3 DNA sequence: TGCGCCAGCGGAACAGGGGGCGAGTCAGATACGCAGTATTTT. This codes for CASGTGGESDTQYF. The chain uses TRBV10-1 and TRBJ2-3; 9 bases are a match to TRBD1. Germline assignment: CDR1 WNHNN and CDR2 SYGVQD (reference sequence). The CDR3 totals 14 residues. Germline trimming cut 8 bases from V and 4 bases from J; bases unmatched to any gene: 7.

This clonotype appeared a few times. The chain joins TRBV29-1 to TRBJ2-1; 7 nucleotides align to TRBD1. J gave up 3 bases and V 7 bases, and 6 bases lay outside the gene matches. CDR3 length equals 13 residues. Looked up from germline, CDR1 is SQVTM and CDR2 is ANQGSEA. The chain's CDR3 is CSGRGDSYNEQFF. For the CDR3, the DNA is TGCAGCGGGAGAGGGGACAGCTACAATGAGCAGTTCTTC.

The chain recombines TRBV19 with TRBJ1-5, with TRBD1 identical over 8 bases. Germline V gives CDR1 LNHDA, CDR2 SQIVND (reference sequence). The V and J ends lost 9 bases and 1 base, in that order; junction bases with no gene match: 8. This CDR3 has 15 residues. CDR3 sequence reads: CASSSTGVSNQPQHF. Here the CDR3 DNA reads TGTGCCAGCTCATCGACAGGGGTGAGCAATCAGCCCCAGCATTTT.

Only a few counts were recorded for this clonotype. The CDR3 nucleotides read TGTGCCAGCAGTTTTGGCGGGAACTCCTACGAGCAGTACTTC. This gives the protein CASSFGGNSYEQYF. The chain carries TRBV28 and TRBJ2-7; perhaps TRBD2 as D (6 bases). Per the germline V gene, CDR1 is MDHEN and CDR2 is SYDVKM. V was trimmed by 3 bases and J by 0 bases, leaving 9 bases between them. The CDR3 totals 14 residues. The variable domain in full, with the rest retrieved from reference TRBV28 and TRBJ2-7, is DVKVTQSSRYLVKRTGEKVFLECVQDMDHENMFWYRQDPGLGLRLIYFSYDVKMKEKGDIPEGYSVSREKKERFSLILESASTNQTSMYLCASSFGGNSYEQYFGPGTRLTVT.

V gene TRBV12-3 or TRBV12-4 combines with J gene TRBJ2-1; D gene unclear. The CDR3 totals 16 residues. The V gene lost 1 base and the J gene lost 1 base, with 11 bases spanning the gap. The CDR3 DNA reads TGTGCCAGCAGTTTAGTGGGTCTGACGTCCTACAATGAGCAGTTCTTC. Protein: CASSLVGLTSYNEQFF.

This clonotype turned up a few times. The chain couples TRBV3-1 to TRBJ2-7, with D unclear. CDR3 length: 15 amino acids. CDR1 is LGHDT, CDR2 YNNKEL, per germline (reference sequence). The ends were cut back, 1 base at V and 6 bases at J, with 16 bases in the middle. The CDR3, as DNA: TGTGCCAGCAGCCAAGGGCTAGGGCTAGGTTTCGAGCAGTACTTC. This encodes CASSQGLGLGFEQYF.

V gene TRBV12-3 or TRBV12-4 combines with J gene TRBJ2-5; 14 positions agree with TRBD2. Germline trimming cut 4 bases from V and 9 bases from J; bases unmatched to any gene: 7. The CDR3 totals 15 residues. The CDR3 DNA reads TGTGCCAGCAGTTCCGGGACTAGCGGGAGTTGGTCCCAGTACTTC. It translates to CASSSGTSGSWSQYF.

This clonotype was observed a few times. This chain joins TRBV5-1 and TRBJ2-1; 7 positions agree with TRBD1. CDR1 is SGHRS, CDR2 YFSETQ, per germline. This CDR3 is built from 15 residues. Trimming at V came to 2 bases and at J to 4 bases, leaving 6 bases not matched to a gene. The chain's CDR3 is CASSFRPGGYNEQFF. The CDR3, as DNA: TGCGCCAGCAGCTTCAGGCCAGGGGGTTACAATGAGCAGTTCTTC.

The rearrangement joins TRBV20-1 to TRBJ2-5; the match to TRBD1 covers 8 bases. Germline V lookup: CDR1 DFQATT, CDR2 SNEGSKA (reference sequence). The junction had 9 bases not matched to a gene; V was cut back by 1 base and J by 5 bases. The CDR3 consists of 15 residues. The CDR3 region is CSARGAQGGAETQYF. CDR3 DNA sequence: TGCAGTGCTAGAGGAGCACAGGGGGGTGCGGAGACCCAGTACTTC.

V and J are TRBV24-1 and TRBJ2-2; tentatively, D is TRBD1 (6 bases). Germline V gene sequence: CDR1 KGHDR, CDR2 SFDVKD. The CDR3 covers 15 residues. Trimming cost V 1 base and J 4 bases, with 9 bases left between them. CDR3 amino acids: CATSDLRGFTGELFF. The CDR3, as DNA: TGTGCCACCAGTGATTTAAGGGGGTTCACCGGGGAGCTGTTTTTT.

This clonotype appeared a few times. The CDR3 region is CASSQAKGSEQYF. The CDR3 region has the DNA TGTGCCAGCAGCCAAGCTAAGGGCTCCGAGCAGTACTTC. The chain uses TRBV14 and TRBJ2-7; D uncertain. Per germline, CDR1 SGHDN and CDR2 FVKESK. V dropped 1 base and J dropped 6 bases, with 10 bases sitting between them. This CDR3 region has 13 residues.

This chain links TRBV5-6 with TRBJ1-2; D is unresolved. V shed 0 bases and J shed 5 bases, with 14 bases lying between them. The CDR3 covers 15 residues. CDR1 is SGHDT and CDR2 is YYEEEE in the germline V gene. The CDR3 sequence is CASSLGSQPVYGYTF. The CDR3 DNA is TGTGCCAGCAGCTTGGGCTCACAACCTGTTTATGGCTACACCTTC.

The chain has TRBV15 and TRBJ2-3; TRBD2 is a possible D gene (5 bases). CDR1 and CDR2 from the germline V gene are LNHNV and YYDKDF (reference sequence). This CDR3 has 16 amino acids. V dropped 0 bases and J dropped 5 bases, with 15 bases sitting between them. The CDR3 DNA sequence: TGTGCCACCAGCAGAGATTTAGGCCTAGCAGTAGATACGCAGTATTTT. This encodes CATSRDLGLAVDTQYF. Full variable domain (missing parts from reference TRBV15 and TRBJ2-3): DAMVIQNPRYQVTQFGKPVTLSCSQTLNHNVMYWYQQKSSQAPKLLFHYYDKDFNNEADTPDNFQSRRPNTSFCFLDIRSPGLGDTAMYLCATSRDLGLAVDTQYFGPGTRLTVL.

The rearrangement uses TRBV20-1 and TRBJ2-3; 10 bases line up with TRBD2. V shed 2 bases, J shed 4 bases, and the junction held 9 bases outside the gene matches. CDR1 is DFQATT and CDR2 is SNEGSKA in the germline V gene (reference sequence). The CDR3 is made up of 16 amino acids. CDR3 in DNA: TGCAGTGCTAGAAGCAGCGGGGGGGTGGGCCCAGATACGCAGTATTTT. Protein sequence: CSARSSGGVGPDTQYF.

This chain joins TRBV12-5 and TRBJ2-1; D tentatively reads TRBD1 or TRBD2 (6 bases each). Trimming took off 2 bases at V and 1 base at J, with 15 bases between the two ends. CDR1 and CDR2 (germline): LGHNT, FRNRAP. The CDR3 totals 17 residues. Written as DNA, the CDR3 is TGTGCTAGTGGTTTGCCGTTTGGGGGGCTGTCCTACAATGAGCAGTTCTTC. This sequence encodes CASGLPFGGLSYNEQFF.

This clonotype was detected many times. The V gene is TRBV7-2, the J gene TRBJ1-5; a possible D gene is TRBD1 (5 bases). This CDR3 region has 15 residues. CDR1 SGHTA and CDR2 FQGNSA come from the germline V gene. Trimming took 6 bases from V and 0 from J, leaving 12 bases between them. The CDR3 loop is CASRGTLYSNQPQHF. Here the CDR3 DNA reads TGTGCCAGCAGAGGGACCCTTTATAGCAATCAGCCCCAGCATTTT. The full variable domain, in which reference TRBV7-2 and TRBJ1-5 provide the parts outside the CDR3, is GAGVSQSPSNKVTEKGKDVELRCDPISGHTALYWYRQSLGQGLEFLIYFQGNSAPDKSGLPSDRFSAERTGGSVSTLTIQRTQQEDSAVYLCASRGTLYSNQPQHFGDGTRLSIL.

This chain connects TRBV3-1 to TRBJ1-2, with 8 bases identical to TRBD1. The V and J ends lost 2 bases and 8 bases, in that order; junction bases with no gene match: 10. Per germline, CDR1 LGHDT and CDR2 YNNKEL (reference sequence). The CDR3 runs to 15 residues. The CDR3 nucleotides read TGTGCCAGCAGCCAAAATCGGGACAGGCACGGGGGCTACACCTTC. Translated: CASSQNRDRHGGYTF.

As to this clonotype: Mismatch with germline at one junction end may stem from a read error. This chain connects TRBV5-1 to TRBJ2-2, with D possibly TRBD1 on 6 matching bases. CDR3 size: 19 residues. Germline loops: CDR1 SGHRS, CDR2 YFSETQ. DNA of the CDR3: TGCGTCAGCAGCTTCTTAGCCGTCCGGGGACACGCGAACACCGGGGAGCTGTTTTTT. Translated: CVSSFLAVRGHANTGELFF.

This clonotype was recorded a few times. This rearrangement joins TRBV11-2 to TRBJ1-6; a weak D match, TRBD1 (6 bases). With 2 bases removed from V and 7 bases from J, the gap between germline ends came to 12 bases. Germline CDR1 SGHAT, CDR2 FQNNGV. This CDR3 comprises 15 residues. CDR3 coding DNA: TGTGCCAGCAGCTTACGGGGCAGGGGAAATTCACCCCTCCACTTT. Its protein is CASSLRGRGNSPLHF.